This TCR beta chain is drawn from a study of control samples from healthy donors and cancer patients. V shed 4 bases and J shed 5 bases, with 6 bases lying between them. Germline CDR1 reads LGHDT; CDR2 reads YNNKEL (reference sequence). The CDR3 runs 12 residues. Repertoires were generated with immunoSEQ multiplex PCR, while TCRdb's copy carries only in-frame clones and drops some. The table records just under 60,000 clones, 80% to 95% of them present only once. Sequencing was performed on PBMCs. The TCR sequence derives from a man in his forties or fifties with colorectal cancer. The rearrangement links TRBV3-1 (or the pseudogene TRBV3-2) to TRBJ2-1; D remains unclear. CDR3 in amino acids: CASSPYHNEQFF. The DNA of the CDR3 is TGTGCCAGCAGCCCTTACCACAATGAGCAGTTCTTC.